These 19 T cell receptor beta chains share one sample of origin, sequenced in a study of T cells in localized non-small cell lung cancer. Sequenced by immunoSEQ multiplex PCR; TCRdb stores in-frame clones only, minus some. The table shows 30,000 to 40,000 clones, with 70% to 90% occurring only once. This specimen was peripheral blood, taken before any cancer treatment. These receptors all come from a man aged 35-75 years with stage I lung adenocarcinoma.

This clone was seen more than once but under ten times. The genes are TRBV7-9 and TRBJ2-5; the D gene is possibly TRBD1 (5 bases). Trimming left V 3 bases short and J 4 bases short, with 18 bases between. The CDR3 is 16 residues long. Germline CDR1 and CDR2: SEHNR and FQNEAQ (reference sequence). CDR3 loop: CASSLGLSVWSETQYF. The CDR3 DNA reads as TGTGCCAGCAGCTTGGGGCTGTCAGTATGGTCAGAGACCCAGTACTTC.

The J gene is TRBJ2-1, the V gene TRBV18, with D unresolved. The CDR3 has 15 residues. Germline assignment: CDR1 KGHSH and CDR2 LQKENI. Trimming took off 2 bases at V and 3 bases at J, with 11 bases between the two ends. The CDR3 loop reads CASSPGDSNYNEQFF. CDR3 coding DNA: TGTGCCAGCTCACCAGGGGATTCTAACTACAATGAGCAGTTCTTC.

The CDR3 loop is CSAPDGSMATDTQYF. The CDR3 coding sequence is TGCAGCGCCCCGGACGGGAGTATGGCAACAGATACGCAGTATTTT. This chain connects TRBV29-1 to TRBJ2-3; D may be TRBD2 (6 bases). Germline CDR1 SQVTM, CDR2 ANQGSEA. With 7 bases removed from V and 3 bases from J, the gap between germline ends came to 20 bases. CDR3 size: 15 residues.

The chain joins TRBV5-1 to TRBJ2-3, with 12 bases fitting TRBD2. Trimming cost V 4 bases and J 2 bases; bases outside gene matches: 2. There are 15 residues in the CDR3. CDR1 and CDR2 from the germline V gene are SGHRS and YFSETQ. CDR3 protein: CASSGTSGHTDTQYF. The CDR3 region has the DNA TGCGCCAGCAGCGGGACTAGCGGGCACACAGATACGCAGTATTTT. Complete variable domain (other parts from reference TRBV5-1 and TRBJ2-3): KAGVTQTPRYLIKTRGQQVTLSCSPISGHRSVSWYQQTPGQGLQFLFEYFSETQRNKGNFPGRFSGRQFSNSRSEMNVSTLELGDSALYLCASSGTSGHTDTQYFGPGTRLTVL.

V usage is TRBV4-3 and J usage is TRBJ2-1, with 8 bases that match TRBD2. The length of the CDR3 is 17 residues. The V segment lost 0 bases and the J segment 4 bases; nucleotides outside the gene matches: 8. Germline V gene lookup returns CDR1 LGHNA and CDR2 YSLEER. CDR3 sequence reads: CASSQEMSQRGYNEQFF. The CDR3 DNA sequence: TGCGCCAGCAGCCAAGAGATGAGTCAGCGGGGGTACAATGAGCAGTTCTTC.

Note on this clone: Germline is not matched at one junction end, which may reflect a read error. The DNA of the CDR3 is TGTGCCAGCAGCGAAGGTTACACCATATATTTT. Translation gives CASSEGYTIYF. The chain combines TRBV6-1 with TRBJ1-3; D ambiguous. CDR3 length equals 11 residues. Germline V gene data show CDR1 as MNHNS and CDR2 as SASEGT.

The chain carries TRBV19 and TRBJ2-7; possibly TRBD2 for D (6 bases). Trimming left V 5 bases short and J 2 bases short, with 19 bases between. The V gene's germline CDR1 is LNHDA and CDR2 SQIVND (reference sequence). The CDR3 is made up of 16 amino acids. In DNA form, the CDR3 reads TGTGCCAGTAGTGGACTAAAGGGAGGCCCAACCTACGAGCAGTACTTC. This sequence encodes CASSGLKGGPTYEQYF.

The sample holds one count of this clone. V usage is TRBV5-8 and J usage is TRBJ2-3, with a tentative D call TRBD2 (6 bases). From germline, CDR1 is SGHTS and CDR2 YDEGEE. Between the trimmed V and J ends, which lost 1 base and 1 base, there was a span of 13 bases. The CDR3 runs to 16 residues. For the CDR3, the DNA is TGTGCCAGCAGCTTGCCAATAGCGGACCGCACAGATACGCAGTATTTT. This encodes CASSLPIADRTDTQYF.

The rearrangement joins TRBV11-3 to TRBJ2-6; TRBD1 matches 7 bases. The germline gives CDR1 SGHNT, CDR2 YENEEA. V trimming: 6 bases; J trimming: 0 bases; junction bases outside the gene matches: 14. The CDR3 spans 19 residues. The CDR3 loop is CASSFLTGDHPSGANVLTF. CDR3 nucleotide sequence: TGTGCCAGCAGTTTCCTCACAGGGGACCACCCCTCTGGGGCCAACGTCCTGACTTTC.

This chain uses TRBV6-6 with TRBJ1-1; unclear D gene. V was trimmed by 2 bases and J by 6 bases, leaving 19 bases between them. The germline V gene has CDR1 MNHNY and CDR2 SVGAGI (reference sequence). The CDR3 runs 16 residues. DNA for the CDR3: TGTGCCAGCAGTTACCCCGTTAATCCAGGTACGGCTGAAGCTTTCTTT. This sequence encodes CASSYPVNPGTAEAFF.

The chain couples TRBV19 to TRBJ1-1; D is unclear. The CDR3 is 14 residues long. Germline CDR1 and CDR2: LNHDA and SQIVND (reference sequence). With 3 bases removed from V and 5 bases from J, the gap between germline ends came to 13 bases. CDR3 protein: CASSILLAETEAFF. In DNA, the CDR3 is TGTGCCAGTAGTATCCTCCTTGCAGAAACTGAAGCTTTCTTT.

This clone was seen once. The rearrangement uses TRBV6-1 and TRBJ2-7; D remains unclear. This CDR3 comprises 12 residues. V was clipped by 3 bases and J by 4 bases, with 7 bases between them. CDR1 is MNHNS and CDR2 is SASEGT in the germline V gene. The CDR3 here is CASSEFPYEQYF. CDR3 in DNA: TGTGCCAGCAGTGAGTTTCCTTACGAGCAGTACTTC.

This clone was picked up one time. This chain uses TRBV5-5 with TRBJ2-7; 7 bases are shared with TRBD1. J was trimmed by 1 base and V by 3 bases; bases with no gene match: 4. The length of the CDR3 is 14 residues. CDR1 and CDR2 (germline): SGHKS, YYEKEE (reference sequence). In DNA form, the CDR3 reads TGTGCCAGCAGCTCGGGACAGCCTTCCTACGAGCAGTACTTC. Residues: CASSSGQPSYEQYF. Supplemented by reference TRBV5-5 and TRBJ2-7, the full variable domain reads DAGVTQSPTHLIKTRGQQVTLRCSPISGHKSVSWYQQVLGQGPQFIFQYYEKEERGRGNFPDRFSARQFPNYSSELNVNALLLGDSALYLCASSSGQPSYEQYFGPGTRLTVT.

A single count supports this clone. This chain links TRBV7-8 with TRBJ2-1; 14 bases agree with TRBD2. Germline values: CDR1 SGHVS, CDR2 FQNEAQ. There are 17 residues in the CDR3. Trimming at V came to 4 bases and at J to 9 bases, leaving 11 bases not matched to a gene. The CDR3 spells CASSSYKTSGRAGEQFF. The CDR3 nucleotides are TGTGCCAGCAGCTCTTACAAGACTAGCGGGAGGGCCGGTGAGCAGTTCTTC.

This chain uses TRBV9 with TRBJ2-5; the match to TRBD2 covers 12 bases. Germline V lookup: CDR1 SGDLS, CDR2 YYNGEE. V was clipped by 2 bases and J by 4 bases; unmatched bases: 12. This CDR3 is built from 18 residues. The CDR3 region is CASSVNRGLAGGRETQYF. CDR3 nucleotides: TGTGCCAGCAGCGTTAACAGGGGGCTAGCGGGAGGGCGAGAGACCCAGTACTTC.

In the case of this clone: At one boundary the junction diverges from the germline segment, which might be a read error. The CDR3 nucleotides read TGCAGCATTGATCGGGGGACTGGCGTCAATGAGCAGTTCTTC. This sequence encodes CSIDRGTGVNEQFF. The V call is TRBV29-1, the J call TRBJ2-1, with D perhaps TRBD2 (6 bases). CDR3 length: 14 residues. The V gene's germline CDR1 is SQVTM and CDR2 ANQGSEA.

This sequence joins TRBV7-2 and TRBJ1-6; D is uncertain. Germline V gene sequence: CDR1 SGHTA, CDR2 FQGNSA. V lost 0 bases to trimming and J lost 8 bases, with 8 bases between them. The CDR3 spans 14 residues. CDR3 sequence: CASSLARTDSPLHF. Written as DNA, the CDR3 is TGTGCCAGCAGCTTAGCCCGGACGGATTCACCCCTCCACTTT.

This clone was counted a few times. The CDR3 protein is CASSLTYASTDTQYF. The CDR3 nucleotides are TGTGCCAGCAGCTTAACTTACGCTAGCACAGATACGCAGTATTTT. The rearrangement uses TRBV7-3 and TRBJ2-3; D gene ambiguous. The CDR3 is 15 residues long. V gave up 0 bases and J gave up 0 bases, with 7 bases separating them. Looked up from germline, CDR1 is SGHTA and CDR2 is FQGTGA.

The chain recombines TRBV9 with TRBJ2-1; a possible D gene is TRBD2 (6 bases). The CDR3 length is 15 residues. Germline CDR1 SGDLS, CDR2 YYNGEE. Trimming took off 1 base at V and 2 bases at J, with 10 bases between the two ends. CDR3 nucleotide sequence: TGTGCCAGCAGCGTACTTAGCGGTACCTACAATGAGCAGTTCTTC. Its protein is CASSVLSGTYNEQFF.